A selection of T cell receptor beta chains follows, all from one sample in a study of T cell changes during pregnancy in multiple sclerosis. Assay: immunoSEQ multiplex PCR; the TCRdb copy retains only in-frame clones and omits some. The table has about 50,000 clones, 80% to 95% seen once. Specimen: CD4+ T cells from peripheral blood mononuclear cells, collected after pregnancy. The receptors originated from a female donor in good health, enrolled as a control in a pregnancy study. Both conserved end residues are trimmed from each CDR3.

cdr3_aa: ASSASYEQY
j_call: TRBJ2-7
v_call: TRBV10-2

cdr3_aa: ASSQEEGRLNTEAF
j_call: TRBJ1-1
v_call: TRBV4-1

cdr3_aa: ASSLFRATEAF
j_call: TRBJ1-1
v_call: TRBV27

cdr3_aa: ASRLRPLLAGGGYNEQF
j_call: TRBJ2-1
v_call: TRBV7-9

cdr3_aa: ASSPRQGVYEQY
j_call: TRBJ2-7
v_call: TRBV18

cdr3_aa: ASSRGYNEQF
j_call: TRBJ2-1
v_call: TRBV19

cdr3_aa: ASSEWTGGESTEAF
j_call: TRBJ1-1
v_call: TRBV6-1

cdr3_aa: ASSPFMPGQGGLEQF
j_call: TRBJ2-1
v_call: TRBV18

cdr3_aa: ASSHGLGGPSLNEKLF
j_call: TRBJ1-4
v_call: TRBV5-1

cdr3_aa: SVAGTVNYGYT
j_call: TRBJ1-2
v_call: TRBV29-1

cdr3_aa: ASSGLTSGRPVTYEQY
j_call: TRBJ2-7
v_call: TRBV7-9

cdr3_aa: SANRGEGHT
j_call: TRBJ1-2
v_call: TRBV20-1

cdr3_aa: ASSGVQGNYEQY
j_call: TRBJ2-7
v_call: TRBV2

cdr3_aa: ASSLEAAGGPDTQY
j_call: TRBJ2-3
v_call: TRBV5-4

cdr3_aa: ASSEVGRNNQPQH
j_call: TRBJ1-5
v_call: TRBV6-1

cdr3_aa: ASSVVDTHTGELF
j_call: TRBJ2-2
v_call: TRBV9

cdr3_aa: ASSRHEVGGPGETQY
j_call: TRBJ2-5
v_call: TRBV5-1

cdr3_aa: ASSETVSPTYEQY
j_call: TRBJ2-7
v_call: TRBV6-4

cdr3_aa: ASSQQGRDTEAF
j_call: TRBJ1-1
v_call: TRBV18

cdr3_aa: AIKTDRDANTGELF
j_call: TRBJ2-2
v_call: TRBV10-3

cdr3_aa: ASSLGGQGLAEQF
j_call: TRBJ2-1
v_call: TRBV7-8

cdr3_aa: ASSPRPARDRLFNQPQH
j_call: TRBJ1-5
v_call: TRBV7-8

cdr3_aa: ASSPESGQGSSPLH
j_call: TRBJ1-6
v_call: TRBV5-4

cdr3_aa: ASKVQRYTEAF
j_call: TRBJ1-1
v_call: TRBV28

cdr3_aa: ASSLAAGTGSSYEQY
j_call: TRBJ2-7
v_call: TRBV7-6

cdr3_aa: ASSLPRTASYGYT
j_call: TRBJ1-2
v_call: TRBV7-9

cdr3_aa: ASSSTDTQY
j_call: TRBJ2-3
v_call: TRBV13

cdr3_aa: ASSVMRGGYT
j_call: TRBJ1-2
v_call: TRBV2